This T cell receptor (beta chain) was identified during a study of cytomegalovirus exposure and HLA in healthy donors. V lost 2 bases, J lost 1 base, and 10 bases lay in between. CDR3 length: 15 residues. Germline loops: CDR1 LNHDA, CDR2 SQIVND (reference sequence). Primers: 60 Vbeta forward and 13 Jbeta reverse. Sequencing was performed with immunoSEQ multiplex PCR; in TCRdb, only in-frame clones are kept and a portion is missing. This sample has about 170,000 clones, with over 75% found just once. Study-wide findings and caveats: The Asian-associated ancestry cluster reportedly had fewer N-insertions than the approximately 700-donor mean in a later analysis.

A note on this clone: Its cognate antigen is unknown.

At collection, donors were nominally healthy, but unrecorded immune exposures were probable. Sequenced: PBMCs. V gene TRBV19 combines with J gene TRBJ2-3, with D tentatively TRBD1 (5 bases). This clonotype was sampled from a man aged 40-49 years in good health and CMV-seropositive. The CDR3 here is CASSIQGVGTDTQYF. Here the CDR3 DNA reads TGTGCCAGTAGTATACAGGGTGTGGGCACAGATACGCAGTATTTT.